There are many counts of the clone carrying this T cell receptor beta chain. The germline CDR1 and CDR2 sequences are SQVTM and ANQGSEA. V was pared by 4 bases and J by 1 base, with 8 bases of the junction left unmatched. CDR3 length equals 15 residues. RNA extraction gave at least 5 micrograms of total RNA per sample. The data belong to a study of blood T cells in healthy people across ages. Then a second PCR, running about 7 to 11 cycles, was carried out with a sample-barcoded 5' primer and a J-beta primer mix. TCRdb re-called the 5' RACE reads with MiXCR, one entry per CDR3 protein. The sample has around 1.5 million distinct CDR3 sequences, almost 35% seen once.

The chain uses TRBV29-1 and TRBJ2-3; the match to TRBD1 covers 7 bases. Sequencing was done on a sample of blood. This clonotype originated in a woman in her thirties in good health. The CDR3: CSVAKRQGGTDTQYF. The CDR3 DNA reads as TGCAGCGTTGCGAAAAGACAGGGCGGCACAGATACGCAGTATTTT.